This TCR beta chain was observed in a study of preoperative IRX-2 immunotherapy in early breast cancer. Method: immunoSEQ multiplex PCR; TCRdb's copy keeps in-frame clones and lacks some. The sample shows approximately 26,000 clones, around 75% of them seen only once. Treatment indicated: preoperative locoregional IRX-2 cytokine immunotherapy. Samples came from a phase Ib trial of preoperative locoregional IRX-2 cytokine immunotherapy. This TCR was sampled from a human donor with breast cancer. The source material was lymph node tissue, sampled after IRX-2 immunotherapy.

This CDR3 is CASSQGEADTQYF. The CDR3 coding sequence is TGTGCCAGCAGCCAGGGAGAGGCAGATACGCAGTATTTT. The rearrangement uses TRBV7-1 and TRBJ2-3; D tentatively reads TRBD1 or TRBD2 (5 bases each). TRBV7-1 is assigned to the ORF class and has an uncertain function. CDR3 size: 13 residues. Trimming removed 5 bases at V and 4 bases at J, with 10 bases between.